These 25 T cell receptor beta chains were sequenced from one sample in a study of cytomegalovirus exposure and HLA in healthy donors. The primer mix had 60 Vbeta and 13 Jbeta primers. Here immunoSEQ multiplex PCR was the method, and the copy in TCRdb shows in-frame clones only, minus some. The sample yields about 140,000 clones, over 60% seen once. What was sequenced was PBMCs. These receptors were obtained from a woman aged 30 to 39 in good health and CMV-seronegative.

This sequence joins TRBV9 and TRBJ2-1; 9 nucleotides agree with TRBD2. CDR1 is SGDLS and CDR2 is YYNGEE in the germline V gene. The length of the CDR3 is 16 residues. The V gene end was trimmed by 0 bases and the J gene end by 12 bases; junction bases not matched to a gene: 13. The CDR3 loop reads CASSVAPSGALLGQFF. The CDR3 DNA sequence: TGTGCCAGCAGCGTAGCTCCTAGCGGGGCCCTATTAGGGCAGTTCTTC.

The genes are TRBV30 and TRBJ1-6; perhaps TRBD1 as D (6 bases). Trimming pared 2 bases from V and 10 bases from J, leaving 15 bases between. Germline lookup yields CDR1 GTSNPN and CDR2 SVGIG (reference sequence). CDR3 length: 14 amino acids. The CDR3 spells CAWSIQGGGSPLHF. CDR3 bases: TGTGCCTGGAGTATACAGGGCGGTGGATCACCCCTCCACTTT.

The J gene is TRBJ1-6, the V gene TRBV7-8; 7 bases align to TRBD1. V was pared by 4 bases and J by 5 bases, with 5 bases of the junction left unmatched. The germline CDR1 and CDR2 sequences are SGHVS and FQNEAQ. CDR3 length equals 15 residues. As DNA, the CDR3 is TGTGCCAGCAGCTCATCCAGGGGGGATAATTCACCCCTCCACTTT. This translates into CASSSSRGDNSPLHF. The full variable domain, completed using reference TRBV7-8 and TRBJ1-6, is GAGVSQSPRYKVAKRGQDVALRCDPISGHVSLFWYQQALGQGPEFLTYFQNEAQLDKSGLPSDRFFAERPEGSVSTLKIQRTQQEDSAVYLCASSSSRGDNSPLHFGNGTRLTVT.

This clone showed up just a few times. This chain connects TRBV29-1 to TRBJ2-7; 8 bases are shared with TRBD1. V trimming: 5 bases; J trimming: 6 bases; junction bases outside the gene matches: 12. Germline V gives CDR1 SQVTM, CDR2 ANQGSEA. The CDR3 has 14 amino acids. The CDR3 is CSVYWPGQESEQYF. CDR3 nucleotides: TGCAGCGTTTACTGGCCGGGACAGGAAAGCGAGCAGTACTTC.

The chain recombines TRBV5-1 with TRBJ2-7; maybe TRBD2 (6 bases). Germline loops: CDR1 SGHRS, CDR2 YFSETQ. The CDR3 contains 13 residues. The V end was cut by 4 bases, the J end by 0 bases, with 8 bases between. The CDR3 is CASSRGLSYEQYF. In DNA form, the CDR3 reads TGCGCCAGCAGCAGGGGACTCTCCTACGAGCAGTACTTC.

This chain's CDR3 is CASSIRGFTGGRPGYTF. Here the CDR3 DNA reads TGTGCCAGTAGTATAAGGGGCTTTACAGGGGGCAGGCCCGGCTACACCTTC. The chain recombines TRBV19 with TRBJ1-2; 9 nucleotides align to TRBD1. Germline-derived CDR1 and CDR2 are LNHDA and SQIVND (reference sequence). The CDR3 length is 17 residues. The ends lost 2 bases at V and 8 bases at J; junction bases unmatched: 15. The variable domain in full, with the rest retrieved from reference TRBV19 and TRBJ1-2, is DGGITQSPKYLFRKEGQNVTLSCEQNLNHDAMYWYRQDPGQGLRLIYYSQIVNDFQKGDIAEGYSVSREKKESFPLTVTSAQKNPTAFYLCASSIRGFTGGRPGYTFGSGTRLTVV.

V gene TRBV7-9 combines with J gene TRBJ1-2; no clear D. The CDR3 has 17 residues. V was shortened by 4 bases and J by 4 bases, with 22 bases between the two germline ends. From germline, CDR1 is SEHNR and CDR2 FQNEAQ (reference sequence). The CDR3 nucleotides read TGTGCCAGCAGCTCCGCGTTATCCCCGGGAGGCGCCTATGGCTACACCTTC. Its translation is CASSSALSPGGAYGYTF.

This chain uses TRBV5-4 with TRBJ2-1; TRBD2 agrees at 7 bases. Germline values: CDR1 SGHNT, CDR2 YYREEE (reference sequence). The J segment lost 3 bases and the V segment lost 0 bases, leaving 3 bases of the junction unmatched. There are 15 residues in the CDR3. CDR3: CASSLVGGGYNEQFF. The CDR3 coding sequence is TGTGCCAGCAGCTTGGTGGGCGGGGGCTACAATGAGCAGTTCTTC.

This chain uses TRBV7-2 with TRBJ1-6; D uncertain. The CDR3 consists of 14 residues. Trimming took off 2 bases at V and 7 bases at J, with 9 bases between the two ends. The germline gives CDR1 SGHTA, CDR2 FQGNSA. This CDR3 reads CASSLNRGNSPLHF. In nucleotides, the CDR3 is TGTGCCAGCAGCTTAAATAGAGGGAATTCACCCCTCCACTTT.

The CDR3 coding sequence is TGCGCCAGCAGCCAAGAGGTTAGCGGGGGGCCAGGGGAGACCCAGTACTTC. This codes for CASSQEVSGGPGETQYF. The rearrangement joins TRBV4-1 to TRBJ2-5; 10 bases match TRBD2. The germline gives CDR1 MGHRA, CDR2 YSYEKL. The junction had 9 bases not matched to a gene; V was cut back by 0 bases and J by 5 bases. The CDR3 length is 17 residues.

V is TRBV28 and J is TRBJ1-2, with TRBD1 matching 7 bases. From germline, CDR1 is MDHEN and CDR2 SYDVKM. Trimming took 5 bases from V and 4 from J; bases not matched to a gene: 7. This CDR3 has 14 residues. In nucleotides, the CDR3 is TGTGCCAGCAGTCCCCGGGACAGCTCCTATGGCTACACCTTC. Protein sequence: CASSPRDSSYGYTF.

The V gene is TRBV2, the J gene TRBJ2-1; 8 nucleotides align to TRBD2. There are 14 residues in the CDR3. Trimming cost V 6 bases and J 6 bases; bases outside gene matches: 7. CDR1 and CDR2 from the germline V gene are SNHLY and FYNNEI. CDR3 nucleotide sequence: TGTGCCAGCAGAAGGCGGGGGGTTTCCAATGAGCAGTTCTTC. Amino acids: CASRRRGVSNEQFF.

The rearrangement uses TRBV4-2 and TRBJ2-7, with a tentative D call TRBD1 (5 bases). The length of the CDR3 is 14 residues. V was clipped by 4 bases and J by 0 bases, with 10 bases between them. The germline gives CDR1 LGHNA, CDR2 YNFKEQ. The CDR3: CASSLQVSSYEQYF. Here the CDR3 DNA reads TGTGCCAGCAGCCTACAGGTTAGCTCCTACGAGCAGTACTTC.

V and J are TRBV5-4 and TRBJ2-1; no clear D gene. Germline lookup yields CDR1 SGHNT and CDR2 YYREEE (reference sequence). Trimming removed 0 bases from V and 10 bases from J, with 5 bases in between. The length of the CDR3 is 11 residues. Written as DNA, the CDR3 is TGTGCCAGCAGCTTGGATGCGGAGCAGTTCTTC. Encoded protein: CASSLDAEQFF.

CDR3 region: CASSVRDSSNYGYTF. Here the CDR3 DNA reads TGTGCCAGCAGTGTCCGGGACAGCTCTAACTATGGCTACACCTTC. The chain joins TRBV2 to TRBJ1-2, with TRBD1 matching 7 bases. CDR1 is SNHLY and CDR2 is FYNNEI in the germline V gene. V was clipped by 4 bases and J by 0 bases; unmatched bases: 5. The CDR3 runs 15 residues.

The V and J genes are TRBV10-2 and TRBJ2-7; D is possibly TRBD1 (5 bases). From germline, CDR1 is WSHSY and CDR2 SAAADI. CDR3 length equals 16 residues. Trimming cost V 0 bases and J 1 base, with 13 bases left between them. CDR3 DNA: TGCGCCAGCAGTGAGTCAGGGCAGGGCCGGTCCTACGAGCAGTACTTC. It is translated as CASSESGQGRSYEQYF.

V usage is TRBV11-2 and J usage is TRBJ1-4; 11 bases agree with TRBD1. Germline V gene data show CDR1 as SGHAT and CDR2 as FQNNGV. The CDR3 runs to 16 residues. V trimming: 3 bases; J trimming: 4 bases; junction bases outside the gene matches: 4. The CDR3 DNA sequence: TGTGCCAGCAGCTTGGCCGGGACAGGGGGTAATGAAAAACTGTTTTTT. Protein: CASSLAGTGGNEKLFF. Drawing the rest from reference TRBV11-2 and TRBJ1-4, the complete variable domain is EAGVAQSPRYKIIEKRQSVAFWCNPISGHATLYWYQQILGQGPKLLIQFQNNGVVDDSQLPKDRFSAERLKGVDSTLKIQPAKLEDSAVYLCASSLAGTGGNEKLFFGSGTQLSVL.

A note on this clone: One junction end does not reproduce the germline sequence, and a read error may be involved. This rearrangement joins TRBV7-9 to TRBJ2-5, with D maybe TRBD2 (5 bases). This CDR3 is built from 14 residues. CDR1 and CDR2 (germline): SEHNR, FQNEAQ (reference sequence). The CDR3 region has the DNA TGTACCAGCAGCTTAGCGACTGTACAAGAGACCCAGTACTTC. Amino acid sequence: CTSSLATVQETQYF.

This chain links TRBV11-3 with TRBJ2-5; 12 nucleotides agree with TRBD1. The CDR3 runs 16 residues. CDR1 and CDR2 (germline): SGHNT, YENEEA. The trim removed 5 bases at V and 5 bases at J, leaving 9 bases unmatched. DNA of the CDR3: TGTGCCAGCAGCCCCGGGACAGGGGGCGCGCGGGAGACCCAGTACTTC. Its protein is CASSPGTGGARETQYF.

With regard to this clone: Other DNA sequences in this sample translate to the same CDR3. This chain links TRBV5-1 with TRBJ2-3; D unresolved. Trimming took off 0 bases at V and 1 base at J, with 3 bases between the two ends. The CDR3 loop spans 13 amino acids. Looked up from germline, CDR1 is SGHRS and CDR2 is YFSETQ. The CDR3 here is CASSLAGTDTQYF. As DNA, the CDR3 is TGCGCCAGCAGCTTGGCGGGCACAGATACGCAGTATTTT.

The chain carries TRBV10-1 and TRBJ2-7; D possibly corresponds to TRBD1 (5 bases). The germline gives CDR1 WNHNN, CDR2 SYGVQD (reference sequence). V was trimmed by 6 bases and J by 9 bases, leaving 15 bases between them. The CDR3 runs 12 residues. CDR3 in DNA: TGCGCCAGCAGAGACAAATTAAGGGGGCAGTACTTC. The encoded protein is CASRDKLRGQYF.

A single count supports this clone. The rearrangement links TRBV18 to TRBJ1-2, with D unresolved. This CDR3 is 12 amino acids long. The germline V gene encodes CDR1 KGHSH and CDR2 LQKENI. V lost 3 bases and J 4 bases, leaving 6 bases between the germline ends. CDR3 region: CASSPDSYGYTF. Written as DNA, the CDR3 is TGTGCCAGCTCACCTGACTCCTATGGCTACACCTTC.

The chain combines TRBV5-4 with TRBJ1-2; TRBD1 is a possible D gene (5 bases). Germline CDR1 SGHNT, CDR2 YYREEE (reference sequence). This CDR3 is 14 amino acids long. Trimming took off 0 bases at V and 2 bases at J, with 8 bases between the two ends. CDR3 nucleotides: TGTGCCAGCAGCTTGGTGGGGCAAAACTATGGCTACACCTTC. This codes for CASSLVGQNYGYTF. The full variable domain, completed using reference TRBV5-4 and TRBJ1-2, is ETGVTQSPTHLIKTRGQQVTLRCSSQSGHNTVSWYQQALGQGPQFIFQYYREEENGRGNFPPRFSGLQFPNYSSELNVNALELDDSALYLCASSLVGQNYGYTFGSGTRLTVV.

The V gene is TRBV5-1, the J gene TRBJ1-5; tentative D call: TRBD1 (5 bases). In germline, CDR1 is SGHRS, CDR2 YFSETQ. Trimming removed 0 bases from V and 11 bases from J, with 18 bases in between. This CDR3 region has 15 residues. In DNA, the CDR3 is TGCGCCAGCAGCTTGGTGGCAGGGAAGCTGGAAACCCAGCATTTT. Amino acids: CASSLVAGKLETQHF.

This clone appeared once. In DNA form, the CDR3 reads TGTGCCAGCAGTGCTACCATTTACGAGCAGTACTTC. Amino acid sequence: CASSATIYEQYF. V is TRBV2 and J is TRBJ2-7; D ambiguous. This CDR3 is 12 amino acids long. The V gene lost 4 bases and the J gene lost 4 bases, with 8 bases spanning the gap. Germline V gives CDR1 SNHLY, CDR2 FYNNEI.